Given below is one T cell receptor (beta chain) in context. Its specificity is not known. Fewer than 1.2 x 10^5 naive or memory CD4+ cells were cultured with CEF peptides for about 10 days. The entry originates in a study of CD4 T cells in relation to SARS-CoV-2 and coronaviruses. The V gene's germline CDR1 is MNHEY and CDR2 SVGEGT. The length of the CDR3 is 15 residues. V was clipped by 5 bases and J by 8 bases, with 18 bases between them. Sequencing was performed with immunoSEQ multiplex PCR; in TCRdb, only in-frame clones are kept and a portion is missing. The sample records 35,000 or so clones, around 85% being singletons. Whole-study findings and limits: Compared with monoreactive clones, crossreactive clones showed significantly weaker SARS-CoV-2 expansion. Pre-pandemic and post-infection samples never came from the same donor.

The rearrangement joins TRBV6-2 or TRBV6-3 to TRBJ1-4, with TRBD1 as a possible D gene (6 bases). This receptor was taken from an adult with COVID-19. The sequenced sample was naive CD4+ T cells from PBMCs, cultured in vitro. Described subset: naive CD4+ T cells isolated by negative enrichment. The CDR3 is CASSPSGGGGEKLFF. The CDR3 nucleotides are TGTGCCAGCAGTCCATCTGGGGGGGGCGGCGAAAAACTGTTTTTT.